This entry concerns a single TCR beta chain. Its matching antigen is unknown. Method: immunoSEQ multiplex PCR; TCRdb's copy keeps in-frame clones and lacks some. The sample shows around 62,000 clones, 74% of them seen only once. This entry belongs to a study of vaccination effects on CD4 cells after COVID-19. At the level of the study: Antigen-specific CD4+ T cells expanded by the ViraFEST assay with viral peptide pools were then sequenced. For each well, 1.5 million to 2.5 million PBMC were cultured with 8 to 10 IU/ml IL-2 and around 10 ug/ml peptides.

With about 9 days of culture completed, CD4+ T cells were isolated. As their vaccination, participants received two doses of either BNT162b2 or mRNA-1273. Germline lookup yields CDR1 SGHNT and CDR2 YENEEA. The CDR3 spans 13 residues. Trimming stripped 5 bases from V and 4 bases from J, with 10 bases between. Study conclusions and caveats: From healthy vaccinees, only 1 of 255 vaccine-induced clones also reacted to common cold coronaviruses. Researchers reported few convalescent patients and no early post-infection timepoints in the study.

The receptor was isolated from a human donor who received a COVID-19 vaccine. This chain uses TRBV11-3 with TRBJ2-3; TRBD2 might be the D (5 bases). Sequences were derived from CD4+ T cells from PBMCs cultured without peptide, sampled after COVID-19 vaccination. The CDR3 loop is CASSAWRADTQYF. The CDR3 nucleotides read TGTGCCAGCAGCGCGTGGCGGGCAGATACGCAGTATTTT.